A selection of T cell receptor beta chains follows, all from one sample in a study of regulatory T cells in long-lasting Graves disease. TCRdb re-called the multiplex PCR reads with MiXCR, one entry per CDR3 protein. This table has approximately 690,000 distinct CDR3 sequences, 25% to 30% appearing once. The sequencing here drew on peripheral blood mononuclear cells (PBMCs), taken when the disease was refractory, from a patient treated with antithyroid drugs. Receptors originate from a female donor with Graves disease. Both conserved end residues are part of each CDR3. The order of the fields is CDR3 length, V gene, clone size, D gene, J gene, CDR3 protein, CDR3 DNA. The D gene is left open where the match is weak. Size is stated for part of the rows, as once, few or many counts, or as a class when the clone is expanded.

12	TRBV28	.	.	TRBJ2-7	CASSPNPPEQCF	TGTGCCAGCAGTCCCAATCCTCCCGAGCAGTGCTTC
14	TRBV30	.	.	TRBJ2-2	CALDRAAITGELFF	TGTGCCCTAGATAGGGCAGCAATCACCGGGGAGCTGTTTTTT
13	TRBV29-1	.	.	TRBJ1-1	CSVRQRLSTEAFF	TGCAGCGTGAGACAAAGGCTGAGCACTGAAGCTTTCTTT
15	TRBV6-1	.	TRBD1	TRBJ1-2	CASSMPGQGAVGYTF	TGTGCCAGCAGTATGCCGGGACAGGGGGCGGTTGGCTACACCTTC
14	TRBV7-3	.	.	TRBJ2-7	CASSPGSAFYEQYF	TGTGCCAGCAGCCCAGGTTCCGCCTTCTACGAGCAGTACTTC
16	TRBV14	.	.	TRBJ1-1	CASSQGGVGRRTEAFF	TGTGCCAGCAGCCAGGGAGGGGTAGGCAGGCGAACTGAAGCTTTCTTT
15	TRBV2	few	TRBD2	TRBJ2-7	CASRPTSGGLYEQYF	TGTGCCAGCAGACCGACTAGCGGGGGTCTCTACGAGCAGTACTTC
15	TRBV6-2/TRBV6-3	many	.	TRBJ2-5	CASNPTAGLGETQYF	TGTGCCAGCAATCCCACGGCAGGCCTGGGGGAGACCCAGTACTTC
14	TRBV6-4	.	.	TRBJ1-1	CASSDRGRETEAFF	TGTGCCAGCAGTGACCGAGGGAGGGAAACTGAAGCTTTCTTT
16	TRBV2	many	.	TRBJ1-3	CASSEALAGTGNTIYF	TGTGCCAGCAGTGAAGCGCTGGCAGGAACTGGAAACACCATATATTTT
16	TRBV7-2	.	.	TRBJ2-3	CASSPPPGGDTDTQYF	TGTGCCAGCAGCCCCCCGCCAGGAGGAGACACAGATACGCAGTATTTT
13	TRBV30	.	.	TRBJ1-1	CAWRAPGSTEAFF	TGTGCCTGGAGAGCTCCGGGGAGCACTGAAGCTTTCTTT
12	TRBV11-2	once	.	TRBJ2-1	CASSWTIDEQFF	TGTGCCAGCAGCTGGACCATCGATGAGCAGTTCTTC
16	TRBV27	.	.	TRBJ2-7	CASSSPRIDGSYEQYF	TGTGCCAGCAGTTCCCCCCGAATCGACGGCTCCTACGAGCAGTACTTC
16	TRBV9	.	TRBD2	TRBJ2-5	CASSVASGGVGETQYF	TGTGCCAGCAGCGTAGCCAGTGGGGGGGTAGGTGAGACCCAGTACTTC
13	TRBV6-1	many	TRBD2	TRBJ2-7	CASRTSGSYEQYF	TGTGCCAGCAGGACTAGCGGGAGCTACGAGCAGTACTTC
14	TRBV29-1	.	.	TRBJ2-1	CSVASGGSYNEQFF	TGCAGCGTTGCCTCTGGCGGATCCTACAATGAGCAGTTCTTC
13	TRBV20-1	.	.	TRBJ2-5	CSAGDKGPETQYF	TGCAGTGCCGGGGACAAGGGGCCCGAGACCCAGTACTTC
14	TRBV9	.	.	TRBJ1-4	CASSVTQHNEKLFF	TGTGCCAGCAGCGTAACACAGCATAATGAAAAACTGTTTTTT
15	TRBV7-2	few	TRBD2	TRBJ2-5	CASSFPGLGGETQYF	TGTGCCAGCAGCTTTCCGGGACTAGGAGGCGAGACCCAGTACTTC
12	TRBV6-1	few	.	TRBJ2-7	CASRTSIYEQYF	TGTGCCAGCAGGACTTCAATCTACGAGCAGTACTTC
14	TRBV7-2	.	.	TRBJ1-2	CASSQFRGSYGYTF	TGTGCCAGCAGCCAGTTCAGGGGCAGCTATGGCTACACCTTC
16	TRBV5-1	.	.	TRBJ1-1	CASTSWDTATNTEAFF	TGCGCCAGCACCTCATGGGACACGGCGACGAACACTGAAGCTTTCTTT
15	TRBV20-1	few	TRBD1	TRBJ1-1	CSARTPWKGATEAFF	TGCAGTGCTAGAACCCCGTGGAAGGGGGCCACTGAAGCTTTCTTT
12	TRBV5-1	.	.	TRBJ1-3	CASSPSGGTIYF	TGCGCCAGCAGCCCCTCCGGAGGCACCATATATTTT
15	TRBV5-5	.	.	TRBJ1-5	CASSNSPGGNQPQHF	TGTGCCAGCAGCAATTCCCCGGGGGGTAATCAGCCCCAGCATTTT
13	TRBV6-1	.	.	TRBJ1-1	CASTTLGNTEAFF	TGTGCCAGCACAACCTTGGGGAACACTGAAGCTTTCTTT
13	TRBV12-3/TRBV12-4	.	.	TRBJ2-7	CASRLGATYEQYF	TGTGCCAGCAGGCTCGGGGCGACCTACGAGCAGTACTTC
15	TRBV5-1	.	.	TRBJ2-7	CASSQQAGGRNEQYF	TGCGCCAGCAGCCAACAAGCTGGGGGGAGGAACGAGCAGTACTTC
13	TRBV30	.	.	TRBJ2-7	CAWSLDRDYEQYF	TGTGCCTGGAGTCTGGACAGAGACTACGAGCAGTACTTC
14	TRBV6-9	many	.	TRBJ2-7	CASSYKDGPYEQYF	TGTGCCAGCAGTTATAAGGACGGCCCCTACGAGCAGTACTTC
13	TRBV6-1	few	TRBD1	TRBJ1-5	CASTSGGGQPQHF	TGTGCCAGCACTTCAGGGGGCGGCCAGCCCCAGCATTTT
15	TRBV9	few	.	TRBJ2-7	CASSPQARETYEQYF	TGTGCCAGCAGCCCCCAAGCGAGGGAGACCTACGAGCAGTACTTC
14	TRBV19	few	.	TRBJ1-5	CASSTGRGNQPQHF	TGTGCCAGTAGTACCGGAAGAGGGAATCAGCCCCAGCATTTT
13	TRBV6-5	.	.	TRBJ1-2	CASSYIQSYGYTF	TGTGCCAGCAGTTACATCCAGTCCTATGGCTACACCTTC
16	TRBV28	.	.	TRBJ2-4	CASSLCPLRIKNIQYF	TGTGCCAGCAGTTTATGCCCCCTAAGGATCAAAAACATTCAGTACTTC
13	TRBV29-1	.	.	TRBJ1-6	CSVEGREGAPLHF	TGCAGCGTTGAGGGGAGGGAAGGTGCACCCCTCCACTTT
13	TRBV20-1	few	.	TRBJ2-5	CSASWTDGETQYF	TGCAGTGCTAGTTGGACCGATGGAGAGACCCAGTACTTC
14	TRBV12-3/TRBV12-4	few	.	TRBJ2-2	CASSFLVNPGELLF	TGTGCCAGCAGTTTCCTAGTTAATCCCGGGGAGCTGCTTTTT
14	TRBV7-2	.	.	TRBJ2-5	CASSLNVGRETQYF	TGTGCCAGCAGCTTAAACGTAGGGAGGGAGACCCAGTACTTC
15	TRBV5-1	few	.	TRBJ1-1	CASAPPGLANTEAFF	TGCGCCAGCGCCCCCCCGGGACTGGCGAACACTGAAGCTTTCTTT
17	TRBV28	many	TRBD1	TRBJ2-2	CASSLWGDRGNTGELFF	TGTGCCAGCAGTTTATGGGGAGACAGGGGGAACACCGGGGAGCTGTTTTTT
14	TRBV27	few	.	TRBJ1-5	CASSSPLSNQPQHF	TGTGCCAGCAGTTCTCCCCTTAGCAATCAGCCCCAGCATTTT
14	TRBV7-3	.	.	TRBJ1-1	CASSPGLATGEAFF	TGTGCCAGCAGCCCTGGGCTGGCGACAGGTGAAGCTTTCTTT
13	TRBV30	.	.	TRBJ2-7	CAWSVLGFYEQYF	TGTGCCTGGAGTGTACTAGGGTTCTACGAGCAGTACTTC
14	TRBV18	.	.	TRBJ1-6	CASSHGREGSPLHF	TGTGCCAGCTCCCACGGACGGGAGGGATCACCCCTCCACTTT
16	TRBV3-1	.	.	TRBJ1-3	CASRSGTGGPGNTIYF	TGTGCCAGCAGATCCGGGACCGGAGGTCCTGGAAACACCATATATTTT
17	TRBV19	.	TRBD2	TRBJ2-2	CASSSTSGRINTGELFF	TGTGCCAGTAGTTCAACTAGCGGGAGGATCAACACCGGGGAGCTGTTTTTT
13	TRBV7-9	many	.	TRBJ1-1	CASSPGGGTEAFF	TGTGCCAGCAGCCCGGGAGGGGGGACTGAAGCTTTCTTT
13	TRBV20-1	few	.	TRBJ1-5	CSAPSPSNQPQHF	TGCAGTGCTCCATCCCCCAGCAATCAGCCCCAGCATTTT
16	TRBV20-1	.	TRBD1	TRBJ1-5	CSAYPGTVGRDQPQHF	TGCAGTGCTTACCCCGGGACAGTAGGGAGGGATCAGCCCCAGCATTTT
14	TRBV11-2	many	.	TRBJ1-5	CASSHDTSNQPQHF	TGTGCCAGCAGCCACGACACCAGCAATCAGCCCCAGCATTTT
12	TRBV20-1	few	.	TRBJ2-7	CSAMGLFGEQYF	TGCAGTGCCATGGGACTTTTCGGCGAGCAGTACTTC
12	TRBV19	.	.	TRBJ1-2	CASSIPHYGYTF	TGTGCCAGTAGTATTCCCCACTATGGCTACACCTTC
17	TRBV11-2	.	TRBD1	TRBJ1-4	CAGSSVPGQGAKEKLFF	TGTGCCGGCAGCTCGGTACCGGGACAGGGGGCGAAGGAAAAACTGTTTTTT
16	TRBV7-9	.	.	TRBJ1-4	CASSPSPKSFVEKLFF	TGTGCCAGCAGCCCCTCCCCCAAATCGTTCGTAGAAAAACTGTTTTTT
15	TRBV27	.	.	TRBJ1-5	CASSLVTGTNQPQHF	TGTGCCAGCAGTTTAGTCACAGGGACCAATCAGCCCCAGCATTTT
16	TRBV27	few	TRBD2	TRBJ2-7	CASSHLAGGNSYEQYF	TGTGCCAGCAGTCACTTAGCGGGAGGCAACTCCTACGAGCAGTACTTC